This TCR beta chain originates from a study of metastatic and nonmetastatic thyroid tumors. Study in general: Thyroid patients, malignant and benign, had repertoires compared across blood and tumor or nodule tissue.

Patients had received no treatment of any kind before thyroid surgery. The V end lost 6 bases, the J end lost 11 bases, and 14 bases lay between the germline ends. CDR1 and CDR2 (germline): SNHLY, FYNNEI. This CDR3 is 12 amino acids long. This clone has a count of ten or more. MiXCR reprocessed the PCR reads for TCRdb. The table includes roughly 83,000 clones, more than 13% detected once. The V call is TRBV2, the J call TRBJ1-5; D is unclear. The specimen sequenced was blood. The receptor was isolated from a female donor with papillary thyroid cancer or a benign thyroid nodule (not recorded which). Some clones in this sample may be carry-over from other donors' samples. Written as DNA, the CDR3 is TGTGCCAGCAGCCCGTCCGCGATAGCCCAGCATTTT. Translated: CASSPSAIAQHF.